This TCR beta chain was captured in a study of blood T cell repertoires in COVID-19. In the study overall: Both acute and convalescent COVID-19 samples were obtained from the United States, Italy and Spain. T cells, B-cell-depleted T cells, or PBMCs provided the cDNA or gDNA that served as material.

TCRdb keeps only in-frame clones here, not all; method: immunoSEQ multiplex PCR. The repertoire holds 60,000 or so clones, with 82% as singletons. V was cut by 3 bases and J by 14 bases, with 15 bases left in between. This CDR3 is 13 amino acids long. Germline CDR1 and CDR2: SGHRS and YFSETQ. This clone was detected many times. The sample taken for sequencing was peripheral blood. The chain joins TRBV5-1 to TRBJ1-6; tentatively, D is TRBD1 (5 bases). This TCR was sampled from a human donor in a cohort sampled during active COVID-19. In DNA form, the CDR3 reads TGCGCCAGCAGCTACGCTGGTGGGGGGACCCTCCACTTT. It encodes CASSYAGGGTLHF.